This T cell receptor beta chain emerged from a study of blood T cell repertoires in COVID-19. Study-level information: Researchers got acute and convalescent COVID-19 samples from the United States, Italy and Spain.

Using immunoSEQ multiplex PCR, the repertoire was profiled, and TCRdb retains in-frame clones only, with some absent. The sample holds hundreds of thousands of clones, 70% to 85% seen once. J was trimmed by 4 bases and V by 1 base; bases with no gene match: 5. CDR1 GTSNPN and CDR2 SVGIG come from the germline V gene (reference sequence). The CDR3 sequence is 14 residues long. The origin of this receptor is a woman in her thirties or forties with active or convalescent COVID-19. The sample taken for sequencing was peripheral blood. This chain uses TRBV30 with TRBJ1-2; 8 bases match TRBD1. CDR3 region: CAWSAMDRAYGYTF. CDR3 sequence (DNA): TGTGCCTGGAGTGCAATGGACAGGGCCTATGGCTACACCTTC.